Shown below are 3 T cell receptor beta chains from a single sample sequenced in a study of neurological immune-mediated disorders. TCRdb itself ran the 5' RACE reads through MiXCR, one entry per CDR3 protein. The table includes roughly 100,000 distinct CDR3 sequences, 10% to 12% detected once. Sample time point: longitudinal time-point 3. The sequenced sample consisted of PBMCs. All receptors derive from a female donor with HTLV-1-associated myelopathy (HAM/TSP).

This clonotype was counted many times. The chain combines TRBV6-5 with TRBJ2-1, with TRBD2 matching 12 bases. CDR3 length equals 16 residues. V was clipped by 8 bases and J by 7 bases; unmatched bases: 12. Germline V gene lookup returns CDR1 MNHEY and CDR2 SVGAGI. This CDR3 reads CASRIVGLAGKNEQFF. DNA for the CDR3: TGTGCCAGCCGGATCGTAGGACTAGCGGGGAAGAATGAGCAGTTCTTC.

Ten or more counts support this clonotype. The chain is built from TRBV6-1 and TRBJ1-1; the match to TRBD1 covers 8 bases. The CDR3 has 14 residues. Germline V CDR1 and CDR2: MNHNS, SASEGT. V dropped 3 bases and J dropped 6; count of bases not matched to a gene: 6. In nucleotides, the CDR3 is TGTGCCAGCAGTGAGTGGACAGGGATTTCTGAAGCTTTCTTT. Translated: CASSEWTGISEAFF.

The chain carries TRBV12-3 or TRBV12-4 and TRBJ1-6; possible D gene TRBD1, 5 bases. The CDR3 is 14 residues long. The ends were cut back, 2 bases at V and 10 bases at J, with 12 bases in the middle. CDR3 residues: CASSLQAGRSPLHF. CDR3 nucleotide sequence: TGTGCCAGCAGTTTACAAGCAGGGAGGTCACCCCTCCACTTT.